This paragraph covers one T cell receptor (beta chain) sequence. This clone's antigen is unknown. No base qualities exist here, and no much larger clone lies one base off it. This sample's time point label indicates: about 28 days (+/-7) after the second vaccine dose. AZD1222 recipients with second doses at about 4 weeks or about 12 weeks were pooled, because spike-specific TCR depth and breadth did not differ between schedules. The vaccinee samples were drawn from two UK trials, COV001 and COV002, one of which was a single-blind randomized controlled phase 2/3 trial testing AZD1222 (ChAdOx1 nCoV-19) in healthy adults. For TCRbeta chain sequencing, PBMC samples were collected from trial participants at day 0 and at day 28 after the second dose. This entry is derived from a study of T cell responses to AZD1222 COVID-19 vaccine (dated by TCRdb to the early 2020s). A note on the overall study: TCR sequencing was performed for roughly 240 trial participants, of whom roughly 200 were given two doses of AZD1222 and approximately 26 were given two doses of MenACWY control vaccine. Trial participants were enrolled into age subgroups of 18-55, 56-69 and 70-plus years, which contained about 150, 28 and 57 TCR-sequenced participants, respectively. Broad study findings and their caveats: Spike-specific TCR breadth and depth rose significantly after two AZD1222 doses compared with day 0 and with MenACWY recipients. Conclusions about previously exposed vaccinees are limited, since just six AZD1222 recipients were seropositive for SARS-CoV-2 at baseline. In the small 56-69-year group, the increase in depth fell short of significance, most likely because of low power. No day 14 peak-response samples were available, so repertoires were characterized only after the peak T cell response. Reportedly, almost half of the unique spike-specific TCRs recognized epitopes lying outside the regions that are mutated in the B.1.351 and B.1.1.7 variants. The vaccine-associated CD4 TCRs covered the entire spike protein, and the dominant responses fell in regions 160-218 and 743-854. Most participants were white British and females outnumbered males, and the authors suggested that clonal diversity may have been underestimated.

The CDR3 regions of human TCRbeta chains were analyzed by immunosequencing. Per the source publication's procedure: TCRs in the repertoires were compared against a reference library of SARS-CoV-2-specific TCRs that had been generated with the MIRA antigen-specificity platform. Breadth was defined as the fraction of unique TCRs that were SARS-CoV-2-associated. Depth was defined as the fraction of total T cells that were SARS-CoV-2-associated. Using the MIRA data, each spike-specific TCR was assigned both to the spike region to which the TCR was reactive and to a CD4 or CD8 class. Log10-transformed breadth and depth values were compared by one-way ANOVA with Sidak's multiple comparisons tests. Not all clones reach the TCRdb copy of this immuneACCESS table, which keeps in-frame sequences only. Checked studies attribute under half of the gap to unresolved V genes and leave the rest unexplained. V, J and clone size reflect that table, while D and trimming were determined from the DNA. This sample has 250,000 to 300,000 clones in its table, and 94% of those were observed once. The ten largest make up less than 0.6% of the sample.

Trimming at the junction amounts to 5 bases on V and 4 bases on J, and the germline ends lie 10 bases apart. As encoded in the germline V gene, CDR1 is SGHTA while CDR2 is FQGTGA. Reading from cysteine to phenylalanine, the CDR3 counts 13 amino acids. This entry keeps only the CDR3 DNA: 39 bases, framed from base 1. The sequenced sample was peripheral blood, obtained 28 days after the second AZD1222 dose. The clonotype was recovered from an adult who received the AZD1222 COVID-19 vaccine. Recombination joined TRBV7-3 with TRBJ2-3; the D gene is not confidently resolved. The CDR3 protein: CASSRSLADTQYF. The DNA sequence reads TGTGCCAGCAGCCGGTCGTTGGCAGATACGCAGTATTTT.